The entry below gives a single T cell receptor (beta chain) sequence along with its context. The V end lost 1 base, the J end lost 2 bases, and 18 bases lay between the germline ends. The CDR3 contains 17 residues. The germline V gene has CDR1 LGHDT and CDR2 YNNKEL (reference sequence). This entry is derived from a study of blood T cell repertoires in COVID-19. Looking at the study overall: Acute-phase and convalescent COVID-19 samples originated in the United States, Italy and Spain.

Authors' processing steps: Quantification of nucleated cells was approximated via reference gene primer amplification. This table comes from immunoSEQ multiplex PCR, and its TCRdb copy is limited to in-frame clones, with some not included. That table is the source of V, J and clone size, and D and trimming were worked out from the DNA. The table shows 100,000 or so clones, with more than 75% occurring only once. The origin of this receptor is a human donor in a cohort sampled during active COVID-19. Sequences were obtained from peripheral blood. J is TRBJ2-7 and V is TRBV3-1 (or the pseudogene TRBV3-2); D is possibly TRBD1 (6 bases). Here the CDR3 reads CASSQAPQGRVTYEQYF. CDR3 DNA sequence: TGTGCCAGCAGCCAAGCGCCACAGGGCCGAGTCACCTACGAGCAGTACTTC.